Shown below are 4 T cell receptor beta chains from a single sample sequenced in a study of cytomegalovirus exposure and HLA in healthy donors. The primer mix had 60 Vbeta and 13 Jbeta primers. Method: immunoSEQ multiplex PCR; TCRdb's copy keeps in-frame clones and lacks some. In the table there are around 140,000 clones, 78% of which are singletons. Sample: PBMCs. These receptor sequences come from a female donor in good health and CMV-seronegative.

The V call is TRBV30, the J call TRBJ1-1; no clear D. CDR1 is GTSNPN, CDR2 SVGIG, per germline (reference sequence). The CDR3 extends over 13 amino acids. Trimming took off 7 bases at V and 1 base at J, with 13 bases between the two ends. The CDR3 sequence: CAFRRERNTEAFF. The CDR3 nucleotides read TGTGCCTTCAGACGGGAAAGGAACACTGAAGCTTTCTTT.

V is TRBV19 and J is TRBJ1-2, with 10 bases aligning to TRBD1. J was trimmed by 8 bases and V by 7 bases; bases with no gene match: 16. Germline CDR1 LNHDA, CDR2 SQIVND (reference sequence). CDR3 length equals 16 residues. The CDR3 DNA sequence: TGTGCCAGTATAGCCCGGACAGGGGGATTCTCCTTAGGCTACACCTTC. It is translated as CASIARTGGFSLGYTF.

The V call is TRBV6-5, the J call TRBJ2-7; 9 positions agree with TRBD1. This CDR3 is built from 15 residues. The ends lost 5 bases at V and 1 base at J; junction bases unmatched: 6. Looked up from germline, CDR1 is MNHEY and CDR2 is SVGAGI. Here the CDR3 DNA reads TGTGCCAGCAGTGGCCGGGACAGGGTTTCCTACGAGCAGTACTTC. Translation: CASSGRDRVSYEQYF.

This chain links TRBV10-3 with TRBJ1-3, with 7 bases that match TRBD1. CDR3 size: 15 residues. The V gene's germline CDR1 is ENHRY and CDR2 SYGVKD. With V trimmed by 4 bases and J by 3 bases, 6 bases remained unmatched. The DNA of the CDR3 is TGTGCCATCAGTGGACAGGGTACCCATGGAAACACCATATATTTT. Translated: CAISGQGTHGNTIYF.